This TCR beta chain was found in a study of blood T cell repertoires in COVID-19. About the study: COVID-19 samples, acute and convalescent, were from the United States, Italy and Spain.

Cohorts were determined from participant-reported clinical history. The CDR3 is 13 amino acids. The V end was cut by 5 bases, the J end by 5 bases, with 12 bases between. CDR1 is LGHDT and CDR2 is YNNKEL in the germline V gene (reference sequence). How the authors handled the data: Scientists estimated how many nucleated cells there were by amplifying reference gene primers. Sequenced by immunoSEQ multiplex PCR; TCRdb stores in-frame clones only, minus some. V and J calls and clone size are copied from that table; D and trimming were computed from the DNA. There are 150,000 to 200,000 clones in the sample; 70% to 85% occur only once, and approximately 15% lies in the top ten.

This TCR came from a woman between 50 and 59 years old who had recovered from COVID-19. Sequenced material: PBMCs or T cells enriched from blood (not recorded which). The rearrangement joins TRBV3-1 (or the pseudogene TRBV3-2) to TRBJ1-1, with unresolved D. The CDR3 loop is CASSSLTGTEAFF. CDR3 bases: TGTGCCAGCAGCTCCTTAACGGGGACTGAAGCTTTCTTT.